These T cell receptor beta chains were read from a single sample in a study of control samples from healthy donors and cancer patients. Using immunoSEQ multiplex PCR, the repertoire was profiled, and TCRdb retains in-frame clones only, with some absent. The sample shows 75,000 to 90,000 clones, about 89% of them seen only once. The sample was blood. The source of these receptors is a man in his fifties or sixties in good health. Both conserved end residues are part of each CDR3. A D gene is named only where the DNA matches it firmly. The listing skips clone size in some rows; elsewhere it reads once, few, many or a size class.

D gene	V gene	clone size	J gene	CDR3 protein	CDR3 DNA
TRBD2	TRBV27	few	TRBJ2-3	CASRGLAGASTDTQYF	TGTGCCAGCAGAGGACTAGCGGGGGCTAGCACAGATACGCAGTATTTT
.	TRBV19	.	TRBJ1-4	CASSIGIGGEHEKLFF	TGTGCCAGTAGTATCGGGATTGGAGGGGAACATGAAAAACTGTTTTTT
TRBD1	TRBV11-2	.	TRBJ2-3	CASSRQGGTDTQYF	TGTGCCAGCAGCCGACAGGGGGGAACAGATACGCAGTATTTT
.	TRBV11-2	.	TRBJ2-2	CASSYGVGGGELFF	TGTGCCAGCAGCTATGGAGTCGGTGGAGGGGAGCTGTTTTTT
.	TRBV11-2	.	TRBJ1-1	CASSLGPITNTEAFF	TGTGCCAGCAGCTTAGGACCGATAACGAACACTGAAGCTTTCTTT
.	TRBV6-5	.	TRBJ1-6	CASRLSGSNSPLHF	TGTGCCAGCCGCCTTAGTGGGTCTAATTCACCCCTCCACTTT
TRBD1	TRBV14	once	TRBJ2-7	CASSPRTGPYEQYF	TGTGCCAGCAGCCCACGGACAGGTCCCTACGAGCAGTACTTC
TRBD1	TRBV3-1/TRBV3-2	once	TRBJ2-7	CASSQDRRTGGIPYEQYF	TGTGCCAGCAGCCAAGATCGGAGGACAGGGGGAATTCCGTACGAGCAGTACTTC
TRBD1	TRBV6-5	few	TRBJ1-4	CASSIQGRGEKLFF	TGTGCCAGCAGTATACAGGGGCGAGGTGAAAAACTGTTTTTT
.	TRBV7-8	.	TRBJ2-3	CASSSGHIGTDTQYF	TGTGCCAGCAGCTCCGGACATATTGGTACAGATACGCAGTATTTT
.	TRBV11-2	.	TRBJ1-2	CASSLIKRQAGDYGYTF	TGTGCCAGCAGCTTAATAAAACGACAGGCAGGGGACTATGGCTACACCTTC
.	TRBV7-8	.	TRBJ1-3	CASSLGTAALNTIYF	TGTGCCAGCAGCCTCGGGACGGCGGCCCTCAACACCATATATTTT
TRBD1	TRBV6-2/TRBV6-3	.	TRBJ1-2	CASSYTGGFVGYTF	TGTGCCAGCAGTTACACAGGGGGATTCGTAGGCTACACCTTC
.	TRBV18	few	TRBJ1-2	CASSPERAEGYTF	TGTGCCAGTTCACCAGAGAGGGCCGAGGGCTACACCTTC
.	TRBV29-1	.	TRBJ2-7	CSVEDPGAHIYEQYF	TGCAGCGTTGAAGATCCAGGGGCCCACATCTACGAGCAGTACTTC
.	TRBV27	.	TRBJ1-6	CASSITGSGPLHF	TGTGCCAGCAGTATCACAGGCTCCGGGCCCCTCCACTTT
.	TRBV2	.	TRBJ2-3	CASSDREADTQYF	TGTGCCAGCAGTGACAGGGAGGCAGATACGCAGTATTTT
TRBD1	TRBV7-2	.	TRBJ2-1	CASSAGQGTYNEQFF	TGTGCCAGCAGCGCTGGACAGGGGACTTACAATGAGCAGTTCTTC
.	TRBV18	.	TRBJ2-1	CASSPLGRNEQFF	TGTGCCAGCTCACCACTGGGCCGGAATGAGCAGTTCTTC
TRBD1	TRBV14	.	TRBJ2-3	CASSQPQGQGAFVDTQYF	TGTGCCAGCAGCCAACCACAGGGACAGGGGGCTTTTGTTGATACGCAGTATTTT
TRBD1	TRBV5-6	.	TRBJ2-6	CASGPGQGMAGANVLTF	TGTGCCAGCGGACCGGGACAGGGGATGGCTGGGGCCAACGTCCTGACTTTC
.	TRBV9	.	TRBJ1-5	CASSPGVGASNQPQHF	TGTGCCAGCAGCCCAGGCGTGGGGGCCAGCAATCAGCCCCAGCATTTT
TRBD1	TRBV30	.	TRBJ1-5	CAWSRTGTGYRGDQPQHF	TGTGCCTGGAGTCGAACCGGGACAGGGTATCGAGGGGATCAGCCCCAGCATTTT
TRBD2	TRBV7-9	.	TRBJ2-3	CASSTSGNTDTQYF	TGTGCCAGCAGCACTAGCGGAAACACAGATACGCAGTATTTT
TRBD1	TRBV19	.	TRBJ2-2	CASSITGVADTGELFF	TGTGCCAGTAGTATAACAGGGGTCGCGGACACCGGGGAGCTGTTTTTT
TRBD2	TRBV7-2	.	TRBJ2-1	CASSLYPSGGKSSYNEQFF	TGTGCCAGCAGCTTATACCCTAGCGGGGGGAAGAGCTCCTACAATGAGCAGTTCTTC
TRBD1	TRBV19	.	TRBJ2-1	CASRRGDRGHEQFF	TGTGCCAGTAGGAGGGGGGACAGGGGCCATGAGCAGTTCTTC
.	TRBV6-6	.	TRBJ2-7	CASRTSRSGLSYEQYF	TGTGCCAGCAGGACTAGTCGGAGCGGGCTCTCCTACGAGCAGTACTTC
.	TRBV29-1	.	TRBJ2-2	CSAHRGVTGELFF	TGCAGCGCCCACCGTGGGGTTACCGGGGAGCTGTTTTTT
.	TRBV3-1/TRBV3-2	few	TRBJ1-5	CASSRFGDQPQHF	TGTGCCAGCAGCCGATTCGGAGATCAGCCCCAGCATTTT
.	TRBV4-1	.	TRBJ1-4	CASSVAGALREKLFF	TGCGCCAGCAGTGTAGCAGGGGCCTTAAGGGAAAAACTGTTTTTT
TRBD2	TRBV2	few	TRBJ2-1	CASSGLAGSYNEQFF	TGTGCCAGCAGCGGACTAGCGGGCTCCTACAATGAGCAGTTCTTC
.	TRBV30	.	TRBJ2-3	CAWSRGPSSTDTQYF	TGTGCCTGGAGTCGGGGCCCCTCTAGCACAGATACGCAGTATTTT
.	TRBV9	few	TRBJ2-5	CASSQGMKETQYF	TGTGCCAGCAGCCAAGGAATGAAAGAGACCCAGTACTTC
.	TRBV29-1	.	TRBJ2-7	CSVVPLQGVYEQYF	TGCAGCGTTGTTCCGTTACAGGGAGTGTACGAGCAGTACTTC
TRBD2	TRBV4-2	.	TRBJ2-3	CASSQDRSGGFVDTQYF	TGTGCCAGCAGCCAAGATCGGAGCGGGGGGTTTGTGGATACGCAGTATTTT
.	TRBV2	.	TRBJ2-1	CASSVWAEQFF	TGTGCCAGCAGTGTATGGGCAGAGCAGTTCTTC
.	TRBV10-2	once	TRBJ2-5	CASRRGSQETQYF	TGCGCCAGCCGGAGGGGGTCACAAGAGACCCAGTACTTC
.	TRBV18	.	TRBJ2-1	CASSPGLSSYNEQFF	TGTGCCAGCTCACCGGGACTGAGCTCCTACAATGAGCAGTTCTTC
TRBD1	TRBV15	.	TRBJ1-2	CATSTMTAGQGRGGYTF	TGTGCCACCAGCACTATGACCGCGGGACAGGGGCGGGGGGGCTACACCTTC
TRBD1	TRBV7-8	.	TRBJ1-1	CASSFRQGLNTEAFF	TGTGCCAGCAGCTTTCGACAGGGTCTGAACACTGAAGCTTTCTTT
TRBD1	TRBV30	.	TRBJ2-5	CAFHRGREYETQYF	TGTGCCTTTCACAGGGGGCGGGAGTACGAGACCCAGTACTTC
.	TRBV18	.	TRBJ1-2	CASSFSKGGYGYTF	TGTGCCAGCTCGTTTTCAAAGGGAGGCTATGGCTACACCTTC
.	TRBV6-5	.	TRBJ2-7	CASSAAGQPSYEQYF	TGTGCCAGCAGCGCAGCAGGTCAACCCTCCTACGAGCAGTACTTC
.	TRBV7-9	few	TRBJ2-5	CASSLYRQETQYF	TGTGCCAGCAGCTTGTACAGGCAAGAGACCCAGTACTTC
.	TRBV7-9	.	TRBJ2-6	CASSLVRTGTGANVLTF	TGTGCCAGCAGCTTAGTTCGTACGGGAACTGGGGCCAACGTCCTGACTTTC
.	TRBV3-1/TRBV3-2	.	TRBJ1-3	CASSPTSAAGNTIYF	TGTGCCAGCAGCCCAACTTCCGCGGCTGGAAACACCATATATTTT